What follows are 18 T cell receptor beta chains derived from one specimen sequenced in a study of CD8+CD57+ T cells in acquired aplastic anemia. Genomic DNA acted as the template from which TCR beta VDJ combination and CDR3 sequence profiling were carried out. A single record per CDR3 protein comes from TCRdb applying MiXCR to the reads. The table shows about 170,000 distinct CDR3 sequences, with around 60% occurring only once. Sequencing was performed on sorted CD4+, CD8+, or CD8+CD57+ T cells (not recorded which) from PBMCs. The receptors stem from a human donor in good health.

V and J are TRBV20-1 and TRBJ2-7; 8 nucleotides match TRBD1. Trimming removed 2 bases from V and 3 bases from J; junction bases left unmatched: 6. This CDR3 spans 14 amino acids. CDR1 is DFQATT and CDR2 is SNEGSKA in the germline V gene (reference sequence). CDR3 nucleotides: TGCAGTGCTAGAAAGGGACAGGCTCTCTACGAGCAGTACTTC. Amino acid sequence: CSARKGQALYEQYF.

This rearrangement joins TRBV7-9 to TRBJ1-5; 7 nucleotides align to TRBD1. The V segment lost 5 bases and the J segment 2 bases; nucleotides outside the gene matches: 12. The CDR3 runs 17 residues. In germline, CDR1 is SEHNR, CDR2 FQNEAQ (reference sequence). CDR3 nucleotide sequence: TGTGCCAGCAGCATGGGGACCGGACAGGTTGGCAATCAGCCCCAGCATTTT. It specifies CASSMGTGQVGNQPQHF.

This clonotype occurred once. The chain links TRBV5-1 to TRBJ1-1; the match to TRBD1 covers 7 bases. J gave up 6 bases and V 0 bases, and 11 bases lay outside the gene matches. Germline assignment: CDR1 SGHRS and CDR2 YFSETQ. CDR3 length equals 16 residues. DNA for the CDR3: TGCGCCAGCAGCTTGGGACAGGGAAGTCTTAGGCCTGAAGCTTTCTTT. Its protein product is CASSLGQGSLRPEAFF.

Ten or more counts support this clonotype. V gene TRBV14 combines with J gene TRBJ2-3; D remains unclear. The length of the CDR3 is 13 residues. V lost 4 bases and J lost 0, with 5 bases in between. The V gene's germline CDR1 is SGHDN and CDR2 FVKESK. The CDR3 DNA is TGTGCCAGCAGCCGTGCTAGCACAGATACGCAGTATTTT. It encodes CASSRASTDTQYF.

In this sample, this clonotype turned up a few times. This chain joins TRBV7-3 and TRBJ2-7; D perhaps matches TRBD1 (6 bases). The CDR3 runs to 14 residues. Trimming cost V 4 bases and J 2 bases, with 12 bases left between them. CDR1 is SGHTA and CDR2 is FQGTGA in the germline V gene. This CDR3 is CASSSGTPPYEQYF. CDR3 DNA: TGTGCCAGCAGCTCCGGGACACCGCCCTACGAGCAGTACTTC.

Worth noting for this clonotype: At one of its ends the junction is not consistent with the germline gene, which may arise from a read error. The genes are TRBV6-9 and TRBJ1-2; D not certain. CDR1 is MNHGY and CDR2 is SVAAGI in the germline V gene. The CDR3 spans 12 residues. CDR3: CAISATASGYTF. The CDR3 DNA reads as TGTGCCATCAGTGCCACAGCCTCTGGCTACACCTTC.

The CDR3 region is CAIMREDYGYTF. CDR3 sequence (DNA): TGTGCCATCATGAGAGAGGACTATGGCTACACCTTC. The chain links TRBV10-3 to TRBJ1-2; D is uncertain. V lost 7 bases to trimming and J lost 3 bases, with 9 bases between them. The germline V gene has CDR1 ENHRY and CDR2 SYGVKD. This CDR3 is 12 amino acids long.

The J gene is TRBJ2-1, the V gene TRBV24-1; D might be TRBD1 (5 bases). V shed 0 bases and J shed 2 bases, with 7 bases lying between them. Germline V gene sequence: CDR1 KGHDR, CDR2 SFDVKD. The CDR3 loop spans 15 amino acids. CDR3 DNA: TGTGCCACCAGTGATTTGGGGGCGACCTACAATGAGCAGTTCTTC. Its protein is CATSDLGATYNEQFF.

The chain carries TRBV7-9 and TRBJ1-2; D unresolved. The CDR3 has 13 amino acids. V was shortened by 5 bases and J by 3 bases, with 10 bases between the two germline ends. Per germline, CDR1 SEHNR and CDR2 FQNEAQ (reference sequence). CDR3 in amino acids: CASSETVHYGYTF. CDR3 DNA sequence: TGTGCCAGCAGCGAGACTGTACACTATGGCTACACCTTC.

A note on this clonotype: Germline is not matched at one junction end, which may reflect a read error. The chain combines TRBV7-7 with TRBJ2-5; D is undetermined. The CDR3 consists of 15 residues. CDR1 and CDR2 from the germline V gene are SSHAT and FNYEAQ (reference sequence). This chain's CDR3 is CASSPVVASYNEQYF. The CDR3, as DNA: TGTGCTAGCAGCCCAGTAGTGGCGTCCTACAATGAGCAGTACTTC.

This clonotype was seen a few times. The CDR3 is CASSAVTGELFF. The CDR3 nucleotides are TGTGCCAGCAGCGCAGTTACCGGGGAGCTGTTTTTT. This chain connects TRBV9 to TRBJ2-2; D is unresolved. Germline values: CDR1 SGDLS, CDR2 YYNGEE. This CDR3 is 12 amino acids long. V gave up 3 bases and J gave up 5 bases, with 5 bases separating them.

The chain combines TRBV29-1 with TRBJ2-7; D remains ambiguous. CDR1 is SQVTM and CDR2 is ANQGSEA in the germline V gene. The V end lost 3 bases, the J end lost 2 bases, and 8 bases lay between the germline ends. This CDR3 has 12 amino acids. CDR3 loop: CSVDTETYEQYF. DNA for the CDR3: TGCAGCGTTGACACGGAGACCTACGAGCAGTACTTC.

CDR3 sequence (DNA): TGTGCCAGCAGCCTCCAAGGTGGCTACACCTTC. Its translation: CASSLQGGYTF. This rearrangement joins TRBV7-2 to TRBJ1-2; D is undetermined. This CDR3 is built from 11 residues. Trimming removed 5 bases from V and 7 bases from J, with 8 bases in between. Germline CDR1 reads SGHTA; CDR2 reads FQGNSA. The entire variable domain, with the rest obtained from reference TRBV7-2 and TRBJ1-2, is as follows: GAGVSQSPSNKVTEKGKDVELRCDPISGHTALYWYRQSLGQGLEFLIYFQGNSAPDKSGLPSDRFSAERTGGSVSTLTIQRTQQEDSAVYLCASSLQGGYTFGSGTRLTVV.

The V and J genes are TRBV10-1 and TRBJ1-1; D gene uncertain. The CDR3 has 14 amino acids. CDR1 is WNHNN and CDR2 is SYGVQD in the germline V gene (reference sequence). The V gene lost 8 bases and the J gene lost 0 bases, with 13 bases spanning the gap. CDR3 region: CASLWGTLNTEAFF. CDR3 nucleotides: TGCGCCAGCCTGTGGGGTACTTTGAACACTGAAGCTTTCTTT.

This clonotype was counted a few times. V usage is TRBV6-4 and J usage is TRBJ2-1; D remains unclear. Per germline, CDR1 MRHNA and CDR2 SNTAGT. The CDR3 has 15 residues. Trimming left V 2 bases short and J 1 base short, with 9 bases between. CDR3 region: CASSDGTQSYNEQFF. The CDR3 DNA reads TGTGCCAGCAGTGACGGCACACAATCCTACAATGAGCAGTTCTTC.

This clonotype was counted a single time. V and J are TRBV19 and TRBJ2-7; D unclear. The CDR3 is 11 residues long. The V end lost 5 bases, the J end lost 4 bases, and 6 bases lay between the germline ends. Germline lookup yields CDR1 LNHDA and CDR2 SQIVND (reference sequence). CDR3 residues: CASSQLYEQYF. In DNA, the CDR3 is TGTGCCAGTAGTCAATTGTACGAGCAGTACTTC.

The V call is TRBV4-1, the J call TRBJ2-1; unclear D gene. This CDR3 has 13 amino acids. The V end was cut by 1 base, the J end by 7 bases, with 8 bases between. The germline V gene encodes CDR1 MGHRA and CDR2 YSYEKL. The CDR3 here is CASSQGEWNEQFF. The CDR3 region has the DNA TGCGCCAGCAGCCAAGGTGAGTGGAATGAGCAGTTCTTC.

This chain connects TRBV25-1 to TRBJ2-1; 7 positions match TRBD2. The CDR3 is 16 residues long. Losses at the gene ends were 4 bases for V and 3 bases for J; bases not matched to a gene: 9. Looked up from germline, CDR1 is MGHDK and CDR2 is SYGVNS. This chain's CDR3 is CASSALTSGDYNEQFF. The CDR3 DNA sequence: TGTGCCAGCAGTGCCCTGACAAGCGGGGACTACAATGAGCAGTTCTTC.